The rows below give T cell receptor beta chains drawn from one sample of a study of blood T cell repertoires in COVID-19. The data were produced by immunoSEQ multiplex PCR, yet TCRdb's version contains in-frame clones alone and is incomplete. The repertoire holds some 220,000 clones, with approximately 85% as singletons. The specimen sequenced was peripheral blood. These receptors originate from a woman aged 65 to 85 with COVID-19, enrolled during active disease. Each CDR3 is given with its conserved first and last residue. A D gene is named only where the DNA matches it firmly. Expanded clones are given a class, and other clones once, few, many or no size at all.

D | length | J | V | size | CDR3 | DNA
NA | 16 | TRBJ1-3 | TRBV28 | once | CASSPPSTYSGNTIYF | TGTGCCAGCAGTCCCCCCTCGACTTACTCTGGAAACACCATATATTTT
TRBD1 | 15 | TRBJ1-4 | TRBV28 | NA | CASSPPGQGNEKLFF | TGTGCCAGCAGTCCCCCGGGACAGGGCAACGAAAAACTGTTTTTT
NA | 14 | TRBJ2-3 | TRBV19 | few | CASWGGSSTDTQYF | TGTGCTTCTTGGGGCGGTTCTAGCACAGATACGCAGTATTTT
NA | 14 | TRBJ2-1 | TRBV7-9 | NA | CASSLETRRGEQFF | TGTGCCAGCAGCTTAGAGACTAGAAGGGGTGAGCAGTTCTTC
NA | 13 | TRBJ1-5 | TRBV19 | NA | CASSSGITQPQHF | TGTGCCAGTAGCTCAGGGATTACTCAGCCCCAGCATTTT
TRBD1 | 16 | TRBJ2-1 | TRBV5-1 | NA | CASSLLPGQAYNEQFF | TGCGCCAGCAGCCTCCTTCCGGGACAGGCCTACAATGAGCAGTTCTTC
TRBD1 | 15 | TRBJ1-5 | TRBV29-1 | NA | CSVVLQGETISPQHF | TGCAGCGTTGTTTTGCAGGGGGAAACGATCAGCCCCCAGCATTTT
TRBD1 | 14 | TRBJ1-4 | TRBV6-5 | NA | CASRIGTGGEKLFF | TGTGCCAGCAGAATCGGGACAGGGGGCGAAAAACTGTTTTTT
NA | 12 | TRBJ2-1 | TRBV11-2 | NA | CASSQTRYEQFF | TGTGCCAGCAGCCAAACTAGATATGAGCAGTTCTTC
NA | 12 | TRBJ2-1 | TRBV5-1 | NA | CASSSTYNEQFF | TGCGCCAGCAGCTCCACCTACAATGAGCAGTTCTTC
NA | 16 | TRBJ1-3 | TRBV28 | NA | CASSLLPGVSGNTIYF | TGTGCCAGCAGTTTACTGCCAGGGGTTTCTGGAAACACCATATATTTT
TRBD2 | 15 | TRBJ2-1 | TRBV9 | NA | CASSATSGSWNEQFF | TGTGCCAGCAGCGCCACTAGCGGGAGTTGGAATGAGCAGTTCTTC
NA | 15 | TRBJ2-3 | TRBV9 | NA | CASSVSTAGTDTQYF | TGTGCCAGCAGCGTAAGTACAGCGGGCACAGATACGCAGTATTTT
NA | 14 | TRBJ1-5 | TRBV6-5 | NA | CASSSDRPPRPQHF | TGTGCCAGCAGCAGCGACAGGCCGCCTCGGCCCCAGCATTTT
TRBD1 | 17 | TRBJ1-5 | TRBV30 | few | CAWSKTGASKSNQPQHF | TGTGCCTGGAGTAAGACAGGGGCTTCCAAGAGCAATCAGCCCCAGCATTTT
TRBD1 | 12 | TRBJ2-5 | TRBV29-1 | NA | CSVGQVEETQYF | TGCAGCGTCGGACAGGTTGAAGAGACCCAGTACTTC
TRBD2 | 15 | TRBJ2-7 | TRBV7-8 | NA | CASSLELAGVYEQYF | TGTGCCAGCAGCTTAGAACTAGCGGGAGTGTACGAGCAGTACTTC
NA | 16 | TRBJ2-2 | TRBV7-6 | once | CASSPLLASNTGELFF | TGTGCCAGCAGCCCCTTACTAGCCTCGAACACCGGGGAGCTGTTTTTT
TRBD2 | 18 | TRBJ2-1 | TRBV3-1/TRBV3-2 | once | CASSQPGTSGRSYNEQFF | TGTGCCAGCAGCCAACCGGGGACTAGCGGGAGGTCCTACAATGAGCAGTTCTTC
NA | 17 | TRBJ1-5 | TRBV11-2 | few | CASSLWYRWASNQPQHF | TGTGCCAGCAGCTTATGGTATCGATGGGCGAGCAATCAGCCCCAGCATTTT
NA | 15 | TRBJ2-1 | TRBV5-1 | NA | CASSPLAQGGNEQFF | TGCGCCAGCAGCCCCCTCGCGCAGGGAGGCAATGAGCAGTTCTTC
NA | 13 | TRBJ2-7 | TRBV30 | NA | CAWTRQGHYEQYF | TGTGCCTGGACCCGGCAGGGACACTACGAGCAGTACTTC
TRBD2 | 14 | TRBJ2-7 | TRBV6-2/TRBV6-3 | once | CASSYWTSGTEQYF | TGTGCCAGCAGTTACTGGACTAGCGGGACCGAGCAGTACTTC
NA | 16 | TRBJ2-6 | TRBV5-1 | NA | CASSLAGGHGANVLTF | TGCGCCAGCAGCTTGGCCGGGGGGCATGGGGCCAACGTCCTGACTTTC
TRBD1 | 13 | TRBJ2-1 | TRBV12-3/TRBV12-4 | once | CASRLTGADEQFF | TGTGCCAGCAGGCTAACAGGGGCGGATGAGCAGTTCTTC
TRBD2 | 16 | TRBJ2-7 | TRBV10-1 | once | CASTSGLAGGPYEQYF | TGCGCCAGCACCTCGGGACTAGCGGGAGGCCCCTACGAGCAGTACTTC
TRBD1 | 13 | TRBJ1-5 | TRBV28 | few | CASGGTGGQPQHF | TGTGCCAGCGGCGGGACAGGGGGTCAGCCCCAGCATTTT
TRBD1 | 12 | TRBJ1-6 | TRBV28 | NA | CAIGQGNSPLHF | TGTGCCATCGGACAGGGAAATTCACCCCTCCACTTT
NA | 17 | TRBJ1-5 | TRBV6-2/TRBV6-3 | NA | CASNPRGGGFLNQPQHF | TGTGCCAGCAACCCAAGGGGGGGCGGGTTTTTGAATCAGCCCCAGCATTTT
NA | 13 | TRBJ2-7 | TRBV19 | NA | CASSYRKNYEQYF | TGTGCCAGTAGTTACAGGAAAAACTACGAGCAGTACTTC
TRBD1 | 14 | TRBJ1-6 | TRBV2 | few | CASSDYRGYSPLHF | TGTGCCAGCAGTGACTACAGGGGATATTCACCCCTCCACTTT
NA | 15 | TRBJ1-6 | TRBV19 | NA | CASSTQQGANSPLHF | TGTGCCAGTAGTACCCAACAGGGAGCTAATTCACCCCTCCACTTT
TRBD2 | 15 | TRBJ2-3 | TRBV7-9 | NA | CASSGTSGIADTQYF | TGTGCCAGCAGCGGGACTAGCGGGATAGCAGATACGCAGTATTTT
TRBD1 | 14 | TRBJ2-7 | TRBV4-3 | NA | CASSQAAGGYEQYF | TGCGCCAGCAGCCAAGCCGCAGGGGGCTACGAGCAGTACTTC
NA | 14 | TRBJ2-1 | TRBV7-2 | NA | CASSLDGSEGEQFF | TGTGCCAGCAGCTTAGATGGGTCGGAGGGTGAGCAGTTCTTC
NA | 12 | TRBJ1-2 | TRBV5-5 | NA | CASSFDRAGYTF | TGTGCCAGCAGCTTTGACAGAGCAGGCTACACCTTC
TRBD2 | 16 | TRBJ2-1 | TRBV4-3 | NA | CASSQGRTSGSYEQFF | TGCGCCAGCAGCCAAGGGCGGACTAGCGGGAGCTATGAGCAGTTCTTC
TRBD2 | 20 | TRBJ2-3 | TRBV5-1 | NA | CASSRVAGTSGRVSPDTQYF | TGCGCCAGCAGCCGTGTAGCCGGGACTAGCGGGAGAGTTTCCCCAGATACGCAGTATTTT
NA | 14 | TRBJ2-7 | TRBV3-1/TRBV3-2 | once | CASSQEAGSYEQYF | TGTGCCAGCAGCCAAGAAGCGGGTTCCTACGAGCAGTACTTC
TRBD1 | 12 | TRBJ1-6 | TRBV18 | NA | CASRTGGRSLHF | TGTGCCAGCCGGACAGGCGGGCGGAGCCTCCACTTT
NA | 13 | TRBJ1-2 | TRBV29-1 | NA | CSVGHGANYGYTF | TGCAGCGTCGGACATGGAGCTAACTATGGCTACACCTTC
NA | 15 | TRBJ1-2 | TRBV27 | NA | CASSLMARPNYGYTF | TGTGCCAGCAGTTTAATGGCCCGTCCTAACTATGGCTACACCTTC
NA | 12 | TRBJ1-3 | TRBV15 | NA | CATSPSGNTIYF | TGTGCCACCAGCCCTTCTGGAAACACCATATATTTT
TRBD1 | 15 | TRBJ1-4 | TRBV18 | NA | CASSQTGAGSEKLFF | TGTGCCAGCTCACAGACAGGGGCGGGGAGCGAAAAACTGTTTTTT
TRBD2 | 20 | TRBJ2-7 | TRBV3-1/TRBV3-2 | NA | CASSQEAAPGTSGRRYEQYF | TGTGCCAGCAGCCAAGAAGCCGCGCCCGGGACTAGCGGGAGACGGTACGAGCAGTACTTC
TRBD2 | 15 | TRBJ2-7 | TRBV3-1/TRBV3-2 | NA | CASSQGGGSLYEQYF | TGTGCCAGCAGCCAAGGGGGCGGGAGTCTCTACGAGCAGTACTTC
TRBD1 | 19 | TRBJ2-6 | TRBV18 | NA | CASSPWTGGANPGANVLTF | TGTGCCAGCTCACCTTGGACAGGGGGCGCGAACCCTGGGGCCAACGTCCTGACTTTC
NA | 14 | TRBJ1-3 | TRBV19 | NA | CASRQGLSGNTIYF | TGTGCCAGTCGGCAGGGCCTCTCTGGAAACACCATATATTTT
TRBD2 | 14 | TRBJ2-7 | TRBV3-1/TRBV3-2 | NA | CASSSMGGNREQYF | TGTGCCAGCAGCTCCATGGGGGGGAACCGCGAGCAGTACTTC
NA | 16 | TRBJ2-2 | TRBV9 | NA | CASSKLQGSNTGELFF | TGTGCCAGCAGCAAATTACAGGGCTCGAACACCGGGGAGCTGTTTTTT
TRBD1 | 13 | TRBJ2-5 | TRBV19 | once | CASSPSGQGTQYF | TGTGCCAGTAGTCCTTCGGGACAGGGAACCCAGTACTTC
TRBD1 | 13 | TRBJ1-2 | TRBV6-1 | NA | CASSDRTGYGYTF | TGTGCCAGCAGTGATAGGACAGGGTACGGCTACACCTTC
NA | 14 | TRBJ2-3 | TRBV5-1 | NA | CASSRGTGEAPQYF | TGCGCCAGCAGCCGGGGGACTGGAGAAGCCCCGCAGTATTTT
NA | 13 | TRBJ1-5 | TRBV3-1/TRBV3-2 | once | CASSQAGDQPQHF | TGTGCCAGCAGCCAAGCAGGGGATCAGCCCCAGCATTTT
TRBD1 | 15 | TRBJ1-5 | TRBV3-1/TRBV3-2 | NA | CASSRGQGQNQPQHF | TGTGCCAGCAGCCGAGGACAGGGGCAAAATCAGCCCCAGCATTTT